This T cell receptor beta chain was captured in a study of cytomegalovirus exposure and HLA in healthy donors. For this clone: Its target is unknown.

The CDR3 is 13 residues long. The germline V gene has CDR1 LNHNV and CDR2 YYDKDF (reference sequence). V was cut by 8 bases and J by 5 bases, with 16 bases left in between. Clones were sequenced by immunoSEQ multiplex PCR, and TCRdb holds only the in-frame ones, with some missing. The data contain 20,000 to 25,000 clones, under 98% of them singletons. Regarding the study as a whole: Researchers counted around 170 TCR beta chains as cytomegalovirus-associated.

The donors were part of the approximately 120-subject validation cohort, which stood apart from the roughly 700-subject first cohort. This receptor was obtained from a man aged 25 to 40 in good health and CMV-seropositive. Sequences were obtained from PBMCs. The rearrangement uses TRBV15 and TRBJ2-7, with D possibly matching TRBD2 (5 bases). For the CDR3, the DNA is TGTGCCACCCAAAACCGGGGTTTCCACGAGCAGTACTTC. This sequence encodes CATQNRGFHEQYF. Full variable domain (remainder filled in from reference TRBV15 and TRBJ2-7): DAMVIQNPRYQVTQFGKPVTLSCSQTLNHNVMYWYQQKSSQAPKLLFHYYDKDFNNEADTPDNFQSRRPNTSFCFLDIRSPGLGDTAMYLCATQNRGFHEQYFGPGTRLTVT.